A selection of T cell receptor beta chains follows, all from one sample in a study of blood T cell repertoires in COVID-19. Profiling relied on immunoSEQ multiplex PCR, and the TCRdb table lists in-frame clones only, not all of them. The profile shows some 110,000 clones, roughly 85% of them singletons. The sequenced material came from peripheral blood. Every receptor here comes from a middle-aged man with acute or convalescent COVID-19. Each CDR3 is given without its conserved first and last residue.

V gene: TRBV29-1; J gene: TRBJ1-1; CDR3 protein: SVELGTGTEAF
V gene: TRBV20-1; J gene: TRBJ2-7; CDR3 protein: SASRDGAYEQY
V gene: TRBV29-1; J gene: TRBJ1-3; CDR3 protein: SVEDWGLSGNTIY
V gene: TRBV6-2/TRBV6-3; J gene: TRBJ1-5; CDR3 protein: ASSYLTFSNQPQH
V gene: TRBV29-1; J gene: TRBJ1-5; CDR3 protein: SVRGSGSNQPQH
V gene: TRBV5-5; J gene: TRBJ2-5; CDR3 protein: ASSSAVTGRAETQY
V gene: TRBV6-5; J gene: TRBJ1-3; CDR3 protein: ASRGTGFGNTIY
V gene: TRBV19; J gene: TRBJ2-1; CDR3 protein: ASSNGETYNEQF
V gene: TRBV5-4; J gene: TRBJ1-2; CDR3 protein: ASSLGSYGYT
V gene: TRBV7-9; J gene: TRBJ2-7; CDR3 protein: ASSSTDSYEQY